Shown below are 30 T cell receptor beta chains from a single sample sequenced in a study of cytomegalovirus exposure and HLA in healthy donors (dated by TCRdb to 2016 to 2017). Library preparation was by the immunoSEQ multiplex PCR assay. For the multiplex PCR, a mixture combining 60 forward primers for TCR Vbeta segments and 13 reverse primers for TCR Jbeta segments was used. In TCRdb, the immuneACCESS table is reduced to in-frame sequences with V and J assigned. These tables do not hold every clone; where another copy was compared, an unresolved V gene accounts for under half, and the others remain unexplained. The sample data list 170,000 or so clones, and 65% to 85% of these were observed just once. The ten largest clones add up to around 6.5% of the sample. Sequencing input: PBMCs. The receptors originated from a male donor in good health and CMV-seropositive.

The chain recombines TRBV2 with TRBJ2-7; D is perhaps TRBD2 (5 bases). Looked up from germline, CDR1 is SNHLY and CDR2 is FYNNEI. The CDR3 consists of 14 residues. Between the trimmed V and J ends, which lost 4 bases and 3 bases, there was a span of 13 bases. The CDR3 nucleotides are TGTGCCAGCAGTGGACCGGGATCACTCTACGAGCAGTACTTC. Its protein is CASSGPGSLYEQYF.

The chain couples TRBV19 to TRBJ2-7, with 7 bases that match TRBD2. Germline CDR1 reads LNHDA; CDR2 reads SQIVND (reference sequence). The junction had 17 bases not matched to a gene; V was cut back by 1 base and J by 5 bases. CDR3 length equals 18 residues. CDR3 sequence reads: CASSIALPKAGRWNEQYF. DNA for the CDR3: TGTGCCAGTAGTATAGCTCTCCCCAAAGCGGGAAGGTGGAACGAGCAGTACTTC.

As for this clone: Other nucleotide sequences in the sample specify the same CDR3. V gene TRBV6-1 combines with J gene TRBJ1-1, with 8 positions matching TRBD1. J lost 10 bases, V lost 9 bases, and 13 bases had no gene match. Germline assignment: CDR1 MNHNS and CDR2 SASEGT. The CDR3 totals 13 residues. DNA of the CDR3: TGTGCCAGTACCCCCCTCAGGGGGCAGAGAGCTTTCTTT. Amino acids: CASTPLRGQRAFF.

In the case of this clone: Other DNA sequences from this sample encode an identical CDR3 as well. The chain combines TRBV27 with TRBJ1-1; no firm D call. Trimming removed 3 bases at V and 1 base at J, with 6 bases between. This CDR3 contains 13 residues. CDR1 and CDR2 from the germline V gene are MNHEY and SMNVEV (reference sequence). In DNA form, the CDR3 reads TGTGCCAGCAGTTTCGGAGAGAACACTGAAGCTTTCTTT. Translation gives CASSFGENTEAFF.

V gene TRBV6-5 combines with J gene TRBJ2-7, with a tentative D call TRBD1 (6 bases). The germline gives CDR1 MNHEY, CDR2 SVGAGI. This CDR3 region has 15 residues. Trimming took 4 bases from V and 4 from J, leaving 17 bases between them. CDR3 region: CASSFTGTSFYEQYF. In nucleotides, the CDR3 is TGTGCCAGCAGTTTTACAGGGACCTCCTTTTACGAGCAGTACTTC.

As regards this clone: The sample contains more than one DNA sequence encoding this CDR3. This chain links TRBV6-1 with TRBJ1-2; D gene ambiguous. Trimming left V 10 bases short and J 0 bases short, with 18 bases between. CDR3 length equals 15 residues. CDR1 and CDR2 from the germline V gene are MNHNS and SASEGT. DNA of the CDR3: TGTGCCATTAGGCCGGTGGGCGAATCTAACTATGGCTACACCTTC. As protein: CAIRPVGESNYGYTF.

The chain has TRBV6-5 and TRBJ2-3; D ambiguous. The CDR3 is 14 amino acids. V was trimmed by 2 bases and J by 0 bases, leaving 6 bases between them. The germline gives CDR1 MNHEY, CDR2 SVGAGI. CDR3 bases: TGTGCCAGCAGTTACCTAGGTAGCACAGATACGCAGTATTTT. Translating it yields CASSYLGSTDTQYF.

J is TRBJ2-2 and V is TRBV2, with no clear D. Trimming removed 1 base at V and 7 bases at J, with 16 bases between. The CDR3 loop spans 16 amino acids. Germline CDR1 is SNHLY and CDR2 is FYNNEI. The DNA of the CDR3 is TGTGCCAGCAGTGAAGGGTGGGCAGAAAGTAGCGGGGAGCTGTTTTTT. Translating it yields CASSEGWAESSGELFF.

The chain combines TRBV30 with TRBJ2-1, with 9 bases fitting TRBD2. CDR3 length: 15 amino acids. J was trimmed by 10 bases and V by 1 base; bases with no gene match: 11. Per germline, CDR1 GTSNPN and CDR2 SVGIG (reference sequence). CDR3 DNA sequence: TGTGCCTGGAGTGGGGGACTAGCCCCTGCCGTCGAGCAGTTCTTC. Translated, it gives CAWSGGLAPAVEQFF. Full variable domain (outside the CDR3, taken from reference TRBV30 and TRBJ2-1): SQTIHQWPATLVQPVGSPLSLECTVEGTSNPNLYWYRQAAGRGLQLLFYSVGIGQISSEVPQNLSASRPQDRQFILSSKKLLLSDSGFYLCAWSGGLAPAVEQFFGPGTRLTVL.

The chain is built from TRBV5-6 and TRBJ1-1; D not resolved. V lost 4 bases, J lost 0 bases, and 7 bases lay in between. The germline CDR1 and CDR2 sequences are SGHDT and YYEEEE. The CDR3 loop spans 13 amino acids. The CDR3 nucleotides read TGTGCCAGCAGCCGGGATTTGAACACTGAAGCTTTCTTT. This codes for CASSRDLNTEAFF.

The V and J genes are TRBV10-3 and TRBJ1-4; 7 nucleotides align to TRBD1. There are 16 residues in the CDR3. Per germline, CDR1 ENHRY and CDR2 SYGVKD. V trimming: 4 bases; J trimming: 4 bases; junction bases outside the gene matches: 9. The CDR3 spells CAISAHNTGDNEKLFF. CDR3 in DNA: TGTGCCATCAGTGCCCACAATACAGGGGATAATGAAAAACTGTTTTTT.

The chain is built from TRBV7-9 and TRBJ2-3, with TRBD2 matching over 7 bases. The J segment lost 4 bases and the V segment lost 5 bases, leaving 12 bases of the junction unmatched. The CDR3 loop spans 16 amino acids. The germline V gene encodes CDR1 SEHNR and CDR2 FQNEAQ (reference sequence). CDR3 in DNA: TGTGCCAGCAGCCTCACAGTAGGCGGGAGCTCAGATACGCAGTATTTT. As protein: CASSLTVGGSSDTQYF.

The chain couples TRBV10-3 to TRBJ2-7; TRBD1 is a possible D gene (6 bases). Trimming took 10 bases from V and 7 from J, leaving 11 bases between them. The CDR3 is made up of 10 amino acids. CDR1 is ENHRY and CDR2 is SYGVKD in the germline V gene. The CDR3 loop is CATGQGEQYF. For the CDR3, the DNA is TGTGCCACCGGCCAGGGGGAGCAGTACTTC.

This chain uses TRBV19 with TRBJ2-1, with 11 bases fitting TRBD2. CDR1 is LNHDA, CDR2 SQIVND, per germline (reference sequence). The CDR3 is 15 amino acids. The trim removed 1 base at V and 9 bases at J, leaving 5 bases unmatched. CDR3 bases: TGTGCCAGTAGTATAGTAGCGGGAGGGCCGGTTGAGCAGTTCTTC. It translates to CASSIVAGGPVEQFF.

This chain uses TRBV5-5 with TRBJ2-7; D remains unclear. V was clipped by 4 bases and J by 2 bases, with 13 bases between them. The CDR3 contains 14 residues. Per the germline V gene, CDR1 is SGHKS and CDR2 is YYEKEE (reference sequence). Here the CDR3 reads CASSRVPGAYEQYF. DNA for the CDR3: TGTGCCAGCAGCCGGGTCCCTGGAGCCTACGAGCAGTACTTC. The full variable domain, completed using reference TRBV5-5 and TRBJ2-7, is DAGVTQSPTHLIKTRGQQVTLRCSPISGHKSVSWYQQVLGQGPQFIFQYYEKEERGRGNFPDRFSARQFPNYSSELNVNALLLGDSALYLCASSRVPGAYEQYFGPGTRLTVT.

This clone appeared a single time. The chain carries TRBV7-9 and TRBJ2-7, with TRBD2 as a possible D gene (5 bases). CDR3 length: 12 amino acids. Germline V gene sequence: CDR1 SEHNR, CDR2 FQNEAQ (reference sequence). V was trimmed by 8 bases and J by 6 bases, leaving 14 bases between them. CDR3 in DNA: TGTGCCAGCGATACGGGATTCGGCGAGCAGTACTTC. This codes for CASDTGFGEQYF.

The sample holds one count of this clone. One end of the junction fails to match germline, which may point to a read error. Other DNA sequences in the same sample also yield this CDR3. The chain has TRBV7-8 and TRBJ1-1; maybe TRBD1 (6 bases). CDR3 size: 15 residues. The germline V gene has CDR1 SGHVS and CDR2 FQNEAQ. The CDR3 region is CASSSRTDMNTEAFF. CDR3 DNA: TGTGCCAGCAGCTCGCGGACAGACATGAACACTGAAGCCTTCTTT.

This clone was detected a few times. J is TRBJ2-5 and V is TRBV2; maybe TRBD2 (5 bases). Trimming removed 8 bases from V and 4 bases from J, with 14 bases in between. The CDR3 runs 13 residues. Germline V CDR1 and CDR2: SNHLY, FYNNEI. CDR3 region: CASFLGSGETQYF. The DNA of the CDR3 is TGTGCCAGCTTCCTGGGGAGCGGAGAGACCCAGTACTTC.

This clone was found once. The rearrangement links TRBV5-5 to TRBJ2-7; D is undetermined. CDR3 length: 15 amino acids. The V and J ends lost 1 base and 3 bases respectively, with 14 bases between them. The germline V gene encodes CDR1 SGHKS and CDR2 YYEKEE (reference sequence). For the CDR3, the DNA is TGTGCCAGCAGCTTGCTCCGTACGCAGGTCTACGAGCAGTACTTC. Amino acid sequence: CASSLLRTQVYEQYF.

This chain uses TRBV5-1 with TRBJ1-5, with D possibly TRBD1 on 5 matching bases. The CDR3 has 14 amino acids. Deletions cut 0 bases from V and 13 bases from J, with 17 bases between. Germline CDR1 reads SGHRS; CDR2 reads YFSETQ. CDR3 in DNA: TGCGCCAGCAGCTTGGATGGCGCCCCACAGGCGCAGCATTTT. It codes for CASSLDGAPQAQHF. Full variable domain (outside the CDR3, taken from reference TRBV5-1 and TRBJ1-5): KAGVTQTPRYLIKTRGQQVTLSCSPISGHRSVSWYQQTPGQGLQFLFEYFSETQRNKGNFPGRFSGRQFSNSRSEMNVSTLELGDSALYLCASSLDGAPQAQHFGDGTRLSIL.

The rearrangement joins TRBV18 to TRBJ1-2; 10 bases are a match to TRBD1. V lost 2 bases to trimming and J lost 8 bases; unmatched junction nucleotides: 8. In germline, CDR1 is KGHSH, CDR2 LQKENI. This CDR3 comprises 15 residues. DNA for the CDR3: TGTGCCAGCTCACCATCTAAGACAGGGGGCGCCGGCTACACCTTC. It specifies CASSPSKTGGAGYTF.

The V call is TRBV6-5, the J call TRBJ1-1, with D uncertain. Germline V gene data show CDR1 as MNHEY and CDR2 as SVGAGI. This CDR3 region has 13 residues. V was shortened by 8 bases and J by 0 bases, with 10 bases between the two germline ends. This chain's CDR3 is CASEETMNTEAFF. In nucleotides, the CDR3 is TGTGCCAGCGAGGAAACCATGAACACTGAAGCTTTCTTT.

The table lists this clone with a few counts. The chain is built from TRBV5-1 and TRBJ2-3; tentative D call: TRBD2 (5 bases). Germline assignment: CDR1 SGHRS and CDR2 YFSETQ. V was pared by 7 bases and J by 2 bases, with 14 bases between. The CDR3 has 14 residues. As DNA, the CDR3 is TGCGCCAGCGTCCCCGGGGTCCACACAGATACGCAGTATTTT. This encodes CASVPGVHTDTQYF.

This clone was seen a handful of times. This chain joins TRBV6-1 and TRBJ2-1; a possible D gene is TRBD2 (5 bases). Between the trimmed V and J ends, which lost 6 bases and 8 bases, there was a span of 20 bases. The CDR3 runs 15 residues. The germline gives CDR1 MNHNS, CDR2 SASEGT. The CDR3 DNA is TGTGCCAGCAGGTCGGGGTTGTCGTCGGGGTATGAGCAGTTCTTC. Encoded protein: CASRSGLSSGYEQFF.

The rearrangement joins TRBV2 to TRBJ2-5, with TRBD2 matching 9 bases. Germline CDR1 is SNHLY and CDR2 is FYNNEI. The trim removed 6 bases at V and 1 base at J, leaving 6 bases unmatched. CDR3 length equals 15 residues. The CDR3 spells CASRGSGRPQETQYF. The CDR3 DNA reads as TGTGCCAGCAGGGGCAGCGGGAGGCCCCAAGAGACCCAGTACTTC.

The chain employs TRBV5-1 and TRBJ2-2; 8 bases match TRBD1. The CDR3 spans 17 residues. The J segment lost 5 bases and the V segment lost 0 bases, leaving 9 bases of the junction unmatched. The germline V gene has CDR1 SGHRS and CDR2 YFSETQ. DNA of the CDR3: TGCGCCAGCAGCTTGGCCGGAGGACAGGGAGTAACCGGGGAGCTGTTTTTT. Translation gives CASSLAGGQGVTGELFF.

CDR3 in amino acids: CASSTGDSKNTEAFF. CDR3 nucleotide sequence: TGCGCCAGCAGCACGGGGGACAGTAAGAACACTGAAGCTTTCTTT. The chain carries TRBV5-1 and TRBJ1-1; 7 positions match TRBD1. The germline gives CDR1 SGHRS, CDR2 YFSETQ. The CDR3 covers 15 residues. V lost 4 bases, J lost 1 base, and 7 bases stayed unmatched.

The chain links TRBV5-5 to TRBJ1-1, with D possibly TRBD1 on 5 matching bases. CDR3 length: 14 amino acids. The V gene's germline CDR1 is SGHKS and CDR2 YYEKEE (reference sequence). V was trimmed by 4 bases and J by 0 bases, leaving 10 bases between them. CDR3 sequence: CASSAGRMNTEAFF. CDR3 bases: TGTGCCAGCAGCGCGGGACGGATGAACACTGAAGCTTTCTTT.

This clone was detected once. V and J are TRBV4-1 and TRBJ2-7; D is possibly TRBD2 (5 bases). The V and J ends lost 1 base and 2 bases respectively, with 12 bases between them. This CDR3 is built from 15 residues. Germline CDR1 reads MGHRA; CDR2 reads YSYEKL. CDR3 protein: CASSQVPGVTYEQYF. The CDR3 region has the DNA TGCGCCAGCAGCCAAGTCCCCGGGGTTACCTACGAGCAGTACTTC.

This clone was counted only a few times. This chain uses TRBV7-2 with TRBJ1-1, with no clear D. This CDR3 contains 14 residues. CDR1 and CDR2 (germline): SGHTA, FQGNSA. V shed 1 base and J shed 1 base, with 7 bases lying between them. Here the CDR3 reads CASSLGSGNTEAFF. CDR3 nucleotide sequence: TGTGCCAGCAGCTTAGGCTCGGGGAACACTGAAGCTTTCTTT.